This T cell receptor (beta chain) stems from a study of regulatory T cells in long-lasting Graves disease. Specified time point: newly diagnosed GD, antithyroid drugs for less than 3 months. PBMC-extracted RNA yielded the TCR library. An endocrinology department in Xi'an, China, supplied the patients. With regard to this clonotype: The target antigen is unknown.

Arm-PCR of CDR3 regions with iRepertoire HTBI primers generated TCR beta libraries. One entry per CDR3 protein results from TCRdb running MiXCR on the multiplex PCR reads. The sample lists 350,000 to 500,000 distinct CDR3 sequences, over 15% occurring once. The CDR3 is 14 residues long. Germline V CDR1 and CDR2: WSHSY, SAAADI. Whole-study findings and limits: In persistent patients, shared public clonotypes (about 2,800) outnumbered those in new patients (approximately 880).

These same data were also listed under a study on T cells in Graves' hyperthyroidism and ophthalmopathy.

The V call is TRBV10-2, the J call TRBJ2-3; TRBD1 might be the D (6 bases). The tail of the sequence fits TRBJ2-5 better, so the J call may be wrong. This sample comprised peripheral blood mononuclear cells (PBMCs), obtained at new diagnosis, from a patient treated with antithyroid drugs. The sequence came from a young woman with Graves disease. CDR3 sequence reads: CASSESTGARTQYF. The CDR3 DNA sequence: TGCGCCAGCAGTGAGTCGACAGGCGCAAGGACCCAGTACTTC.